Below, 30 T cell receptor beta chains from the same sample are listed, as sequenced in a study of PD-1 blockade in mismatch repair-deficient tumors. Data came from immunoSEQ multiplex PCR; TCRdb stores just in-frame clones and leaves some out. The sample includes about 130,000 clones, roughly 90% seen only once; the top ten take roughly 10%. The sample here was peripheral blood, taken approximately 72 weeks after starting pembrolizumab. The receptor set was obtained from an adult with mismatch repair-deficient cancer.

The chain couples TRBV6-5 to TRBJ2-1; D remains ambiguous. The CDR3 has 11 amino acids. The germline CDR1 and CDR2 sequences are MNHEY and SVGAGI. Trimming removed 1 base at V and 10 bases at J, with 5 bases between. CDR3 coding DNA: TGTGCCAGCAGTTACTGGGGAGAGCAGTTCTTC. Its protein is CASSYWGEQFF.

The chain carries TRBV4-1 and TRBJ1-2; weak D call: TRBD1 (5 bases). The CDR3 loop spans 13 amino acids. V lost 3 bases and J lost 8, with 13 bases in between. Germline CDR1 reads MGHRA; CDR2 reads YSYEKL. The CDR3 sequence is CASSHAPGDGYTF. DNA of the CDR3: TGCGCCAGCAGCCATGCTCCTGGGGACGGCTACACCTTC.

The chain carries TRBV5-6 and TRBJ1-1; 12 bases map to TRBD1. CDR3 length: 14 residues. Per the germline V gene, CDR1 is SGHDT and CDR2 is YYEEEE. Trimming removed 4 bases from V and 5 bases from J; junction bases left unmatched: 3. The CDR3 here is CASSLGQGATEAFF. The CDR3 bases are TGTGCCAGCAGCCTGGGACAGGGGGCGACTGAAGCTTTCTTT.

The rearrangement links TRBV12-5 to TRBJ2-3, with a tentative D call TRBD2 (5 bases). Germline-derived CDR1 and CDR2 are LGHNT and FRNRAP. There are 14 residues in the CDR3. V was pared by 2 bases and J by 3 bases, with 9 bases between. The CDR3 region is CASGLPRGTDTQYF. CDR3 nucleotides: TGTGCTAGTGGTTTGCCTCGGGGTACAGATACGCAGTATTTT.

This chain uses TRBV5-1 with TRBJ1-1, with D possibly TRBD1 on 5 matching bases. V lost 1 base to trimming and J lost 3 bases, with 22 bases between them. CDR1 is SGHRS, CDR2 YFSETQ, per germline. The CDR3 sequence is 18 residues long. CDR3 residues: CASSLPKLSGARDTEAFF. Here the CDR3 DNA reads TGCGCCAGCAGCTTGCCTAAATTAAGTGGGGCGAGGGACACTGAAGCTTTCTTT.

The V call is TRBV7-9, the J call TRBJ2-7; the match to TRBD2 covers 7 bases. This CDR3 contains 15 residues. The germline CDR1 and CDR2 sequences are SEHNR and FQNEAQ (reference sequence). Losses at the gene ends were 2 bases for V and 2 bases for J; bases not matched to a gene: 6. The CDR3 region is CASSLSGGGAYEQYF. The CDR3 DNA follows: TGTGCCAGCAGCTTATCTGGTGGGGGGGCCTACGAGCAGTACTTC. The full variable domain, its missing parts supplied by reference TRBV7-9 and TRBJ2-7, is DTGVSQNPRHKITKRGQNVTFRCDPISEHNRLYWYRQTLGQGPEFLTYFQNEAQLEKSRLLSDRFSAERPKGSFSTLEIQRTEQGDSAMYLCASSLSGGGAYEQYFGPGTRLTVT.

The chain recombines TRBV18 with TRBJ2-7, with D maybe TRBD1 (5 bases). From germline, CDR1 is KGHSH and CDR2 LQKENI. The CDR3 consists of 14 residues. Deletions cut 2 bases from V and 2 bases from J, with 10 bases between. CDR3 DNA: TGTGCCAGCTCACCAGCCCCAGGGACCTACGAGCAGTACTTC. Protein: CASSPAPGTYEQYF. Complete variable domain (other parts from reference TRBV18 and TRBJ2-7): NAGVMQNPRHLVRRRGQEARLRCSPMKGHSHVYWYRQLPEEGLKFMVYLQKENIIDESGMPKERFSAEFPKEGPSILRIQQVVRGDSAAYFCASSPAPGTYEQYFGPGTRLTVT.

CDR3 in amino acids: CASSVGASGGETQYF. CDR3 DNA sequence: TGTGCCAGCAGCGTAGGGGCTAGCGGGGGAGAGACCCAGTACTTC. The V and J genes are TRBV9 and TRBJ2-5; 10 nucleotides match TRBD2. The germline V gene has CDR1 SGDLS and CDR2 YYNGEE. The CDR3 is made up of 15 amino acids. Unmatched junction bases numbered 3, after V lost 0 bases and J lost 4 bases. Full variable domain (outside the CDR3, taken from reference TRBV9 and TRBJ2-5): DSGVTQTPKHLITATGQRVTLRCSPRSGDLSVYWYQQSLDQGLQFLIQYYNGEERAKGNILERFSAQQFPDLHSELNLSSLELGDSALYFCASSVGASGGETQYFGPGTRLLVL.

The chain has TRBV11-3 and TRBJ1-1; no definite D call. CDR1 is SGHNT and CDR2 is YENEEA in the germline V gene. The CDR3 extends over 12 amino acids. Trimming left V 2 bases short and J 6 bases short, with 7 bases between. The CDR3 loop is CASSLWEAEAFF. CDR3 nucleotide sequence: TGTGCCAGCAGCTTATGGGAGGCTGAAGCTTTCTTT.

The J gene is TRBJ2-5, the V gene TRBV5-4; TRBD1 aligns across 9 bases. CDR3 size: 14 residues. Germline loops: CDR1 SGHNT, CDR2 YYREEE (reference sequence). After removal of 0 bases from V and 3 bases from J, the junction contained 0 bases not matched to a gene. CDR3 protein: CASSLGDREETQYF. The CDR3, as DNA: TGTGCCAGCAGCTTGGGGGACAGGGAAGAGACCCAGTACTTC.

The genes are TRBV5-6 and TRBJ1-2, with unresolved D. The CDR3 sequence is 14 residues long. Deletions cut 2 bases from V and 0 bases from J, with 8 bases between. CDR1 SGHDT and CDR2 YYEEEE come from the germline V gene. The CDR3 DNA follows: TGTGCCAGCAGCTTCAACCATGCTAACTATGGCTACACCTTC. This gives the protein CASSFNHANYGYTF.

This clone turned up a few times. The V call is TRBV19, the J call TRBJ2-1; D gene ambiguous. Between the trimmed V and J ends, which lost 1 base and 6 bases, there was a span of 4 bases. This CDR3 has 12 amino acids. Germline V gives CDR1 LNHDA, CDR2 SQIVND (reference sequence). CDR3 loop: CASSIGRNEQFF. In nucleotides, the CDR3 is TGTGCCAGTAGTATAGGGCGCAATGAGCAGTTCTTC.

The V gene is TRBV7-9, the J gene TRBJ2-1; TRBD2 aligns across 9 bases. The germline CDR1 and CDR2 sequences are SEHNR and FQNEAQ (reference sequence). The CDR3 extends over 13 amino acids. The V gene end was trimmed by 2 bases and the J gene end by 7 bases; junction bases not matched to a gene: 0. In DNA, the CDR3 is TGTGCCAGCAGCTTACTAGCGGGGAATGAGCAGTTCTTC. It translates to CASSLLAGNEQFF.

The chain links TRBV19 to TRBJ1-2; 12 nucleotides align to TRBD1. CDR3 length: 15 residues. The junction had 5 bases not matched to a gene; V was cut back by 2 bases and J by 7 bases. Germline V gives CDR1 LNHDA, CDR2 SQIVND (reference sequence). The CDR3 DNA reads as TGTGCCAGTAGTATATCCGGGACAGGGGGCTCTGGCTACACCTTC. Residues: CASSISGTGGSGYTF.

This chain joins TRBV19 and TRBJ2-1, with D hard to call. Germline CDR1 reads LNHDA; CDR2 reads SQIVND (reference sequence). This CDR3 comprises 15 residues. V lost 3 bases, J lost 0 bases, and 9 bases lay in between. The CDR3, as DNA: TGTGCCAGTAGTATGGGCAGCCTCTCCTACAATGAGCAGTTCTTC. Protein product: CASSMGSLSYNEQFF.

J is TRBJ2-1 and V is TRBV5-5, with 11 nucleotides matching TRBD2. V gave up 4 bases and J gave up 4 bases; unmatched junction bases: 4. CDR1 and CDR2 from the germline V gene are SGHKS and YYEKEE (reference sequence). This CDR3 is 15 amino acids long. CDR3 in amino acids: CASSPGTSGYNEQFF. The CDR3 region has the DNA TGTGCCAGCAGCCCCGGGACTAGCGGATACAATGAGCAGTTCTTC.

This clone was recorded only once. The chain recombines TRBV10-3 with TRBJ2-5; 11 bases map to TRBD2. From germline, CDR1 is ENHRY and CDR2 SYGVKD. The J segment lost 5 bases and the V segment lost 4 bases, leaving 9 bases of the junction unmatched. The CDR3 is 16 amino acids. The chain's CDR3 is CAISGIAGGSRETQYF. For the CDR3, the DNA is TGTGCCATCAGTGGAATAGCGGGAGGGTCCAGGGAGACCCAGTACTTC.

The chain recombines TRBV28 with TRBJ2-7, with TRBD1 as a possible D gene (6 bases). V was cut by 6 bases and J by 3 bases, with 18 bases left in between. The CDR3 loop spans 15 amino acids. Germline CDR1 MDHEN, CDR2 SYDVKM. CDR3 bases: TGTGCCAGCAGCATTAACAGGGAAATATTCTACGAGCAGTACTTC. This codes for CASSINREIFYEQYF.

The CDR3, as DNA: TGCGCCAGCACCGAATCGGGGCGGGAGTGGGGCACAGATACGCAGTATTTT. This gives the protein CASTESGREWGTDTQYF. The rearrangement links TRBV10-2 to TRBJ2-3, with TRBD2 identical over 7 bases. CDR3 size: 17 residues. V shed 7 bases, J shed 1 base, and the junction held 14 bases outside the gene matches. From germline, CDR1 is WSHSY and CDR2 SAAADI.

The chain combines TRBV14 with TRBJ2-1; D ambiguous. The CDR3 runs 17 residues. Trimming removed 3 bases from V and 0 bases from J, with 15 bases in between. Germline loops: CDR1 SGHDN, CDR2 FVKESK. The DNA of the CDR3 is TGTGCCAGCAGCCACCCCGGCGCCTCCAGCTCCTACAATGAGCAGTTCTTC. Protein: CASSHPGASSSYNEQFF. The whole variable domain, remainder taken from reference TRBV14 and TRBJ2-1, is EAGVTQFPSHSVIEKGQTVTLRCDPISGHDNLYWYRRVMGKEIKFLLHFVKESKQDESGMPNNRFLAERTGGTYSTLKVQPAELEDSGVYFCASSHPGASSSYNEQFFGPGTRLTVL.

The chain is built from TRBV15 and TRBJ2-7, with 9 bases fitting TRBD1. With 0 bases clipped from V and 6 bases from J, the junction kept 3 bases outside the gene matches. This CDR3 contains 14 residues. Per the germline V gene, CDR1 is LNHNV and CDR2 is YYDKDF (reference sequence). This CDR3 reads CATSRDDRGTEQYF. For the CDR3, the DNA is TGTGCCACCAGCAGAGATGACAGGGGGACCGAGCAGTACTTC.

This clone showed up just once. The chain recombines TRBV27 with TRBJ2-1, with 12 bases fitting TRBD2. Germline trimming cut 5 bases from V and 8 bases from J; bases unmatched to any gene: 4. The CDR3 sequence is 14 residues long. Germline V gene sequence: CDR1 MNHEY, CDR2 SMNVEV (reference sequence). CDR3 coding DNA: TGTGCCAGCAGTCATGGGACTAGCGGGCATGAGCAGTTCTTC. Protein product: CASSHGTSGHEQFF.

The chain employs TRBV7-9 and TRBJ2-2; D is possibly TRBD1 or TRBD2 (6 bases each). Germline V gene lookup returns CDR1 SEHNR and CDR2 FQNEAQ (reference sequence). V was cut by 3 bases and J by 5 bases, with 13 bases left in between. CDR3 length: 15 amino acids. CDR3: CASSLLRGTTGELFF. CDR3 in DNA: TGTGCCAGCAGCTTGCTACGGGGGACAACCGGGGAGCTGTTTTTT.

The rearrangement uses TRBV23-1 and TRBJ2-1; perhaps D is TRBD1 or TRBD2 (6 bases each). TRBV23-1 is identified as an open reading frame with a role that is uncertain. CDR3 length: 17 amino acids. V was pared by 3 bases and J by 7 bases, with 22 bases between. DNA for the CDR3: TGCGCCAGCAGTCAGTTTTCCCAGGGGACTCTAGCGAATGAGCAGTTCTTC. Protein sequence: CASSQFSQGTLANEQFF.

This chain uses TRBV6-4 with TRBJ2-3, with 9 bases that match TRBD2. Trimming took 5 bases from V and 4 from J; bases not matched to a gene: 4. Germline V gene sequence: CDR1 MRHNA, CDR2 SNTAGT. CDR3 length: 14 residues. The CDR3 DNA reads TGTGCCAGCAGTTACGGGACTAGCTCAGATACGCAGTATTTT. It yields the protein CASSYGTSSDTQYF.

This chain joins TRBV28 and TRBJ2-1; TRBD2 aligns across 13 bases. J gave up 5 bases and V 8 bases, and 18 bases lay outside the gene matches. CDR1 and CDR2 (germline): MDHEN, SYDVKM. The length of the CDR3 is 19 residues. CDR3 protein: CASDTLDPGTSGENNEQFF. The CDR3, as DNA: TGTGCCAGCGACACGTTAGATCCCGGGACTAGCGGGGAAAACAATGAGCAGTTCTTC.

In this sample, this clone is medium-sized (0.01 to 0.1%). The genes are TRBV5-1 and TRBJ1-1, with 7 bases aligning to TRBD1. Germline-derived CDR1 and CDR2 are SGHRS and YFSETQ. The junction had 11 bases not matched to a gene; V was cut back by 4 bases and J by 5 bases. The CDR3 is 15 residues long. The CDR3 region has the DNA TGCGCCAGCAGCCAGGGGGTCGGTTATGTAACTGAAGCTTTCTTT. This gives the protein CASSQGVGYVTEAFF.

The chain carries TRBV5-1 and TRBJ2-2; either TRBD1 or TRBD2 may supply D (5 bases each). V lost 0 bases, J lost 6 bases, and 15 bases lay in between. Germline loops: CDR1 SGHRS, CDR2 YFSETQ. CDR3 length equals 16 residues. The CDR3 DNA is TGCGCCAGCAGCTTGGCCGGGCAGGGAGCAGCCGGGGAGCTGTTTTTT. Translated: CASSLAGQGAAGELFF.

This rearrangement joins TRBV7-2 to TRBJ1-2, with D possibly being TRBD1 (6 bases). Trimming removed 2 bases from V and 3 bases from J, with 22 bases in between. The CDR3 has 18 residues. From germline, CDR1 is SGHTA and CDR2 FQGNSA. CDR3 in DNA: TGTGCCAGCAGCTTATCGCCGATCGCGTGGGGGGCAGACTATGGCTACACCTTC. Translating it yields CASSLSPIAWGADYGYTF.

CDR3 DNA: TGTGCCAGCAGCCCCGGGCCCGGGAACACCGGGGAGCTGTTTTTT. It yields the protein CASSPGPGNTGELFF. The V call is TRBV5-5, the J call TRBJ2-2; no definite D call. V shed 4 bases and J shed 1 base, with 11 bases lying between them. CDR1 is SGHKS and CDR2 is YYEKEE in the germline V gene (reference sequence). This CDR3 has 15 residues.